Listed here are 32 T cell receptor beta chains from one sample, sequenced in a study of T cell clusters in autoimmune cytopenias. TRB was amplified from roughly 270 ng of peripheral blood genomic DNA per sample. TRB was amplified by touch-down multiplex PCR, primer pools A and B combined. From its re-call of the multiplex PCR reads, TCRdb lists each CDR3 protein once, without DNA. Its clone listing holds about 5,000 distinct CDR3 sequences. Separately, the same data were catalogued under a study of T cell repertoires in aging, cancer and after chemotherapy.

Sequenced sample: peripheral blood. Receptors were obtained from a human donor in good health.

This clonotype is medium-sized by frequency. CDR3 sequence reads: CASRTSGDTGELFF. This chain connects TRBV19 to TRBJ2-2; TCRdb's assignment of TRBD2 cannot be checked, as there is no DNA. Germline V gene lookup returns CDR1 LNHDA and CDR2 SQIVND (reference sequence). This CDR3 region has 14 residues.

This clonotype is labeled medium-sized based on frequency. The CDR3: CSVGTAKNIQYF. The chain links TRBV29-1 to TRBJ2-4. The CDR3 has 12 amino acids. The germline V gene has CDR1 SQVTM and CDR2 ANQGSEA.

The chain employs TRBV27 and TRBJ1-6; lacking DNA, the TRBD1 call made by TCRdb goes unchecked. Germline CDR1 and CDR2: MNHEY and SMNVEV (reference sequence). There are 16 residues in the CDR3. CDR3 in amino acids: CASSPRQGAGNSPLHF.

The chain's CDR3 is CASSSLTVNTEAFF. This chain connects TRBV12-3 or TRBV12-4 to TRBJ1-1; TCRdb picks TRBD1, but there is no DNA to check that call. The CDR3 length is 14 residues.

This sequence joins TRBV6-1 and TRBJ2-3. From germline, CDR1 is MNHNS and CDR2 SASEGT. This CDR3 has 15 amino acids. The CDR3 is CASSEQTSSTDTQYF.

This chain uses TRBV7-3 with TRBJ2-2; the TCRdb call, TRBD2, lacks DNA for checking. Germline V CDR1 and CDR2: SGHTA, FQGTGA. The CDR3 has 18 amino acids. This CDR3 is CASSLALAGGANTGELFF.

The CDR3 here is CASSLTLSSYNSPLHF. The chain combines TRBV5-1 with TRBJ1-6. Germline V lookup: CDR1 SGHRS, CDR2 YFSETQ. This CDR3 is built from 16 residues. The entire variable domain, with the rest obtained from reference TRBV5-1 and TRBJ1-6, is as follows: KAGVTQTPRYLIKTRGQQVTLSCSPISGHRSVSWYQQTPGQGLQFLFEYFSETQRNKGNFPGRFSGRQFSNSRSEMNVSTLELGDSALYLCASSLTLSSYNSPLHFGNGTRLTVT.

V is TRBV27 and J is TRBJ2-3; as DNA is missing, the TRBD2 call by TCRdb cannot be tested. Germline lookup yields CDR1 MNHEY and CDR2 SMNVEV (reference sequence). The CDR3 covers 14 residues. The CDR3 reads CASSLKGGGDTQYF.

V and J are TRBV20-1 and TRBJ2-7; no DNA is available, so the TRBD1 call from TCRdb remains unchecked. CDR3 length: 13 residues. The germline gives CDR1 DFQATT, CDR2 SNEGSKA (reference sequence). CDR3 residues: CSARQGAVYEQYF.

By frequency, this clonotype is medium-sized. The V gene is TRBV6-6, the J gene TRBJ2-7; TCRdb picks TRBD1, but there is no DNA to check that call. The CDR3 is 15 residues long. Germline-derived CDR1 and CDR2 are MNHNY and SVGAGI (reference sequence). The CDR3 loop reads CASSSPEGGLYEQYF.

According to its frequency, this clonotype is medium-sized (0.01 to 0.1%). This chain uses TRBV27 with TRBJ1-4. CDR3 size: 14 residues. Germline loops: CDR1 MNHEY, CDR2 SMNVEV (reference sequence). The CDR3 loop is CASSYRTYGEKLFF.

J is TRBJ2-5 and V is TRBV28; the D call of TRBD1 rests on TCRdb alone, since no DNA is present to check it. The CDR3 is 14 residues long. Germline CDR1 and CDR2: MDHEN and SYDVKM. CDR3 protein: CASSKGGQQETQYF.

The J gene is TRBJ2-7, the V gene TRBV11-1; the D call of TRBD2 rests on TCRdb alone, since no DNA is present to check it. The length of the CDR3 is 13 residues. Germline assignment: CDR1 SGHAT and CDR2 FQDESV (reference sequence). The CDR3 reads CASSTLVPLEQYF. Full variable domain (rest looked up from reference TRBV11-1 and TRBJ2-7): EAEVAQSPRYKITEKSQAVAFWCDPISGHATLYWYRQILGQGPELLVQFQDESVVDDSQLPKDRFSAERLKGVDSTLKIQPAELGDSAMYLCASSTLVPLEQYFGPGTRLTVT.

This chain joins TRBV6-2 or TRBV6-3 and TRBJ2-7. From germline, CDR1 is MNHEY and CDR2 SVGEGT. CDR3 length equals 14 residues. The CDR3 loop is CASSYSWRWYEQYF.

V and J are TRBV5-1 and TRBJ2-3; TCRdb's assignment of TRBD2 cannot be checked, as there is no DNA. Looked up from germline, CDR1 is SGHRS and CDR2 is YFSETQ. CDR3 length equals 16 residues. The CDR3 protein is CASSFSREVPSDTQYF.

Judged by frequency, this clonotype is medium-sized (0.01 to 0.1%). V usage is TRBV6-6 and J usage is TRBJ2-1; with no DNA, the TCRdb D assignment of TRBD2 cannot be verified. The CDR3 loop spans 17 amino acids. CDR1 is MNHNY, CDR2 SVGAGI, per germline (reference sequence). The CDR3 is CASSRTAGGGTYNEQFF.

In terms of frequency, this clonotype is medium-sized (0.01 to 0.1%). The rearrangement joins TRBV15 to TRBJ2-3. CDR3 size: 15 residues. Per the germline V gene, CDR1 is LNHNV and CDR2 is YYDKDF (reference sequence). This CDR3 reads CATSREGRDTDTQYF.

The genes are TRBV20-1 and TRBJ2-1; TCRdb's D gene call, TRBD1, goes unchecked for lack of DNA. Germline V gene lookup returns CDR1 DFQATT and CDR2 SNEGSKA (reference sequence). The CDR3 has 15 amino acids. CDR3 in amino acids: CSARDWTGVVAEQFF.

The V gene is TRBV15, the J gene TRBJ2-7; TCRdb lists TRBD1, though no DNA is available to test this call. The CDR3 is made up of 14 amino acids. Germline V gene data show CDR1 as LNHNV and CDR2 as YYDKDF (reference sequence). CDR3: CATSRVVGTYEQYF.

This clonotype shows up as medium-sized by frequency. This chain's CDR3 is CASSRDSLYEQYF. J is TRBJ2-7 and V is TRBV6-5; TCRdb gives TRBD2 as the D gene, but with no DNA this cannot be confirmed. This CDR3 contains 13 residues. Germline V CDR1 and CDR2: MNHEY, SVGAGI.

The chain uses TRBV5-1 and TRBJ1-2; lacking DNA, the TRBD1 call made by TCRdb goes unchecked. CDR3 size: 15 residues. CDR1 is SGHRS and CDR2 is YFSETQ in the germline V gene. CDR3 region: CASSFGDRRNYGYTF.

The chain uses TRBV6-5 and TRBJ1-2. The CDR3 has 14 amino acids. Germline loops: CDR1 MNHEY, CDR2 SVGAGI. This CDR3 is CASSEGDTLYGYTF.

CDR3 in amino acids: CSAGQGGMGQPQHF. V is TRBV20-1 and J is TRBJ1-5. The CDR3 runs to 14 residues. Germline V lookup: CDR1 DFQATT, CDR2 SNEGSKA (reference sequence).

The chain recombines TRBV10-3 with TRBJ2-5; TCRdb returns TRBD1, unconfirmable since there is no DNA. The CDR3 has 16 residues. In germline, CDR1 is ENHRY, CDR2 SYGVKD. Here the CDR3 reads CAISDLEQGVRETQYF.

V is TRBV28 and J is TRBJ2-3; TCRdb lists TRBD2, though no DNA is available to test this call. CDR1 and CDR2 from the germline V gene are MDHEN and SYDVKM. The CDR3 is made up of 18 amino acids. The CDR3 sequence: CASRTNPGGLTRTDTQYF.

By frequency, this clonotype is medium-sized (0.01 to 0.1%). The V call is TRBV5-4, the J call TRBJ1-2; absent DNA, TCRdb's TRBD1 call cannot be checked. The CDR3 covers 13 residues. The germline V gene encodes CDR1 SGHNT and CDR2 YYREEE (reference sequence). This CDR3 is CASSFNRVYGYTF.

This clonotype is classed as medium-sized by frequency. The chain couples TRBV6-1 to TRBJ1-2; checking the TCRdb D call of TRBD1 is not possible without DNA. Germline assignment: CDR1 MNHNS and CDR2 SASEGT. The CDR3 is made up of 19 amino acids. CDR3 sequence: CASSARFGDRGQLSYGYTF.

The CDR3 spells CASSPGTATNYGYTF. The chain has TRBV5-1 and TRBJ1-2. This CDR3 comprises 15 residues. In germline, CDR1 is SGHRS, CDR2 YFSETQ.

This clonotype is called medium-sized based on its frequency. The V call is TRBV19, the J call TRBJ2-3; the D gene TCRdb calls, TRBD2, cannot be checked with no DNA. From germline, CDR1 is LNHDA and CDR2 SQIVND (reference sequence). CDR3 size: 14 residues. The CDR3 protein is CASSSREGTDTQYF.

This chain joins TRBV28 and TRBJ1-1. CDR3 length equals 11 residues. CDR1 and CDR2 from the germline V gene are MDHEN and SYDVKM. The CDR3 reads CASRQITEAFF.

The CDR3: CASSLVGGQETQYF. V usage is TRBV28 and J usage is TRBJ2-5; the D gene TCRdb calls, TRBD1, cannot be checked with no DNA. CDR3 size: 14 residues. Per the germline V gene, CDR1 is MDHEN and CDR2 is SYDVKM. The full variable domain, in which reference TRBV28 and TRBJ2-5 provide the parts outside the CDR3, is DVKVTQSSRYLVKRTGEKVFLECVQDMDHENMFWYRQDPGLGLRLIYFSYDVKMKEKGDIPEGYSVSREKKERFSLILESASTNQTSMYLCASSLVGGQETQYFGPGTRLLVL.

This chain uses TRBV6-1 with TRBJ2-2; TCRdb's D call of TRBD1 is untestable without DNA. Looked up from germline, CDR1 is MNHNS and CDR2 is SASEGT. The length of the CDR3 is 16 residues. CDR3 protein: CASSEGQGSNTGELFF.